The subject of this entry is one T cell receptor (beta chain). Its specificity is unknown. This sample was taken from a study of shared clonotypes between healthy human individuals. The repertoire was sequenced with immunoSEQ multiplex PCR; TCRdb's copy has only in-frame clones and lacks some. The sample yields roughly 450,000 clones, roughly 78% seen once. Whole-study findings and limits: An effect of sequencing depth on clonotype sharing among donors was expected.

Those who donated, Caucasian adults without exception, all lived in Nashville, Tennessee. Genomic DNA of unsorted samples came from some 91 million PBMCs. This clonotype was obtained from a woman in her thirties or forties in good health. Some clones in this sample may be carry-over from other donors' samples. What was sequenced was PBMCs.

CDR3 region: CASSIERLAGFNEQFF. CDR3 sequence (DNA): TGTGCCAGTAGTATAGAAAGACTAGCGGGATTCAATGAGCAGTTCTTC. The chain links TRBV19 to TRBJ2-1, with 11 nucleotides matching TRBD2. Trimming cost V 0 bases and J 6 bases; bases outside gene matches: 4. This CDR3 is built from 16 residues. CDR1 and CDR2 from the germline V gene are LNHDA and SQIVND (reference sequence).